This T cell receptor beta chain was identified in a study of blood T cell repertoires in COVID-19. Study-level background: The samples span acute and convalescent COVID-19 from the United States, Italy and Spain. The analysed material was cDNA or gDNA that came from T cells, B-cell-depleted T cells, or PBMCs.

The CDR3 totals 17 residues. The germline CDR1 and CDR2 sequences are MDHEN and SYDVKM. V lost 3 bases and J 0 bases, leaving 18 bases between the germline ends. In the authors' workflow: Researchers report that nucleated cell counts were estimated from reference gene primer amplification. This table comes from immunoSEQ multiplex PCR, and its TCRdb copy is limited to in-frame clones, with some not included. Clone size and V and J calls were adopted from that table, with D and trimming inferred from the DNA. The profile shows 35,000 to 55,000 clones, more than 75% of them singletons. This sequence was found in a man between 65 and 80 years old with active COVID-19. The gene calls are TRBV28 and TRBJ2-7; TRBD1 might be the D (6 bases). Sequenced: peripheral blood. The CDR3 sequence is CASSLGSETGSSYEQYF. The DNA for the CDR3 is TGTGCCAGCAGTTTGGGCTCCGAGACAGGTAGCTCCTACGAGCAGTACTTC.